Each of the 25 T cell receptor beta chains below was sequenced from the same sample in a study of Tregs in tolerant kidney transplant recipients. No antigen is known for these receptors. Using immunoSEQ multiplex PCR, the repertoire was profiled, and TCRdb retains in-frame clones only, with some absent. The table includes around 9,800 clones, 91% detected once. Sequencing was performed on Tregs from blood cultured with allogeneic cells, taken before the transplant. These receptors came from a human patient who received a combined kidney and bone marrow transplant.

The J gene is TRBJ2-5, the V gene TRBV7-3; 7 nucleotides match TRBD2. J gave up 5 bases and V 5 bases, and 14 bases lay outside the gene matches. The CDR3 consists of 16 residues. In germline, CDR1 is SGHTA, CDR2 FQGTGA. The CDR3 loop is CASSTLGGGGGETQYF. CDR3 coding DNA: TGTGCCAGCAGCACCCTTGGCGGGGGTGGAGGGGAGACCCAGTACTTC. The complete variable domain, with remaining parts taken from reference TRBV7-3 and TRBJ2-5, reads GAGVSQTPSNKVTEKGKYVELRCDPISGHTALYWYRQSLGQGPEFLIYFQGTGAADDSGLPNDRFFAVRPEGSVSTLKIQRTERGDSAVYLCASSTLGGGGGETQYFGPGTRLLVL.

The chain links TRBV7-2 to TRBJ1-5; TRBD1 might be the D (5 bases). V lost 1 base and J 4 bases, leaving 11 bases between the germline ends. Germline CDR1 is SGHTA and CDR2 is FQGNSA. The CDR3 consists of 15 residues. The chain's CDR3 is CASSLGGRTNQPQHF. The DNA of the CDR3 is TGTGCCAGCAGCTTAGGGGGACGGACGAATCAGCCCCAGCATTTT. The full variable domain, completed using reference TRBV7-2 and TRBJ1-5, is GAGVSQSPSNKVTEKGKDVELRCDPISGHTALYWYRQSLGQGLEFLIYFQGNSAPDKSGLPSDRFSAERTGGSVSTLTIQRTQQEDSAVYLCASSLGGRTNQPQHFGDGTRLSIL.

In its sample, this clone was seen once. The gene calls are TRBV19 and TRBJ1-2; D gene uncertain. Germline V lookup: CDR1 LNHDA, CDR2 SQIVND (reference sequence). This CDR3 contains 14 residues. V was pared by 0 bases and J by 5 bases, with 10 bases between. CDR3 amino acids: CASSIDGSPYGYTF. In DNA form, the CDR3 reads TGTGCCAGTAGTATAGACGGGTCACCGTATGGCTACACCTTC.

The genes are TRBV7-9 and TRBJ2-3; D is undetermined. The CDR3 contains 13 residues. The V end lost 3 bases, the J end lost 10 bases, and 14 bases lay between the germline ends. The germline CDR1 and CDR2 sequences are SEHNR and FQNEAQ (reference sequence). The CDR3 nucleotides read TGTGCCAGCAGCTTCGGGCTTGACGGTGCGCAGTATTTT. Translating gives CASSFGLDGAQYF.

The chain couples TRBV29-1 to TRBJ2-4, with a possible D match to TRBD1 (5 bases). CDR3 size: 13 residues. V was trimmed by 2 bases and J by 1 base, leaving 6 bases between them. Germline V lookup: CDR1 SQVTM, CDR2 ANQGSEA. CDR3 sequence (DNA): TGCAGCGTTGAACAGGGCGCCAAAAACATTCAGTACTTC. As protein: CSVEQGAKNIQYF.

The V and J genes are TRBV11-2 and TRBJ2-1; D is possibly TRBD1 (5 bases). From germline, CDR1 is SGHAT and CDR2 FQNNGV. Trimming left V 5 bases short and J 9 bases short, with 11 bases between. CDR3 length: 12 residues. CDR3 amino acids: CASSGADGEQFF. The CDR3 region has the DNA TGTGCCAGCAGCGGGGCGGACGGTGAGCAGTTCTTC.

The rearrangement joins TRBV5-6 to TRBJ2-7, with D perhaps matching TRBD2 (5 bases). In germline, CDR1 is SGHDT, CDR2 YYEEEE. There are 14 residues in the CDR3. Trimming took off 6 bases at V and 1 base at J, with 14 bases between the two ends. The CDR3 DNA reads TGTGCCAGCACCCTGAGGGCTGGGTCCTACGAGCAGTACTTC. Its protein is CASTLRAGSYEQYF.

The chain recombines TRBV6-1 with TRBJ2-7; TRBD1 agrees at 9 bases. V shed 4 bases and J 3 bases; nucleotides not matched to a gene: 4. The CDR3 is made up of 14 amino acids. CDR1 is MNHNS, CDR2 SASEGT, per germline. CDR3 bases: TGTGCCAGCAGTGGGCTGACAGGGGGCTACGAGCAGTACTTC. It codes for CASSGLTGGYEQYF.

V and J are TRBV5-5 and TRBJ2-1, with D maybe TRBD1 (7 bases). Per germline, CDR1 SGHKS and CDR2 YYEKEE (reference sequence). The germline V and J ends were trimmed by 4 bases and 8 bases, with 13 bases remaining between them. This CDR3 has 13 amino acids. CDR3: CASSVQGRHEQFF. For the CDR3, the DNA is TGTGCCAGCAGCGTACAGGGGAGGCATGAGCAGTTCTTC.

V usage is TRBV27 and J usage is TRBJ2-5; D assignment may be TRBD1 or TRBD2 (7 bases each). The CDR3 runs 15 residues. V lost 5 bases and J 5 bases, leaving 18 bases between the germline ends. Per the germline V gene, CDR1 is MNHEY and CDR2 is SMNVEV (reference sequence). The CDR3 loop reads CASSRLTGREETQYF. DNA of the CDR3: TGTGCCAGCAGTAGACTGACAGGGAGGGAGGAGACCCAGTACTTC.

The chain couples TRBV29-1 to TRBJ2-5, with a weak D call TRBD2 (6 bases). The CDR3 is 13 amino acids. The germline V and J ends were trimmed by 3 bases and 1 base, with 9 bases remaining between them. The germline V gene has CDR1 SQVTM and CDR2 ANQGSEA. This CDR3 is CSVEGLPQETQYF. For the CDR3, the DNA is TGCAGCGTTGAGGGACTCCCCCAAGAGACCCAGTACTTC.

The V gene is TRBV28, the J gene TRBJ2-5; the D gene could be TRBD1 or TRBD2 (5 bases each). The CDR3 covers 15 residues. Germline V lookup: CDR1 MDHEN, CDR2 SYDVKM. V lost 6 bases and J 2 bases, leaving 16 bases between the germline ends. The CDR3 reads CASSPKKWGQETQYF. DNA for the CDR3: TGTGCCAGCAGCCCCAAGAAGTGGGGGCAAGAGACCCAGTACTTC.

CDR3 bases: TGTGCCAGCAGCTTAGCCGGACTCTACGAGCAGTACTTC. Amino acids: CASSLAGLYEQYF. The chain has TRBV7-2 and TRBJ2-7, with D possibly matching TRBD2 (5 bases). Trimming took off 0 bases at V and 3 bases at J, with 6 bases between the two ends. Germline-derived CDR1 and CDR2 are SGHTA and FQGNSA. The CDR3 has 13 residues.

The CDR3 here is CASSLEGLLAGYSYEQYF. CDR3 in DNA: TGTGCCAGCAGCTTAGAAGGCCTACTAGCGGGGTACTCCTACGAGCAGTACTTC. The chain carries TRBV7-2 and TRBJ2-7; 10 bases align to TRBD2. The CDR3 sequence is 18 residues long. Trimming removed 1 base from V and 0 bases from J; junction bases left unmatched: 9. In germline, CDR1 is SGHTA, CDR2 FQGNSA.

This rearrangement joins TRBV6-5 to TRBJ1-2; possible D gene TRBD1, 5 bases. V was pared by 6 bases and J by 3 bases, with 11 bases between. The CDR3 loop spans 13 amino acids. Germline V gene data show CDR1 as MNHEY and CDR2 as SVGAGI. CDR3 in amino acids: CASRQDSYYGYTF. CDR3 in DNA: TGTGCCAGCAGACAAGACAGCTACTATGGCTACACCTTC.

This clone has a handful of counts. J is TRBJ2-1 and V is TRBV11-3; 8 bases fit TRBD2. Germline loops: CDR1 SGHNT, CDR2 YENEEA. The CDR3 runs 15 residues. The junction had 6 bases not matched to a gene; V was cut back by 6 bases and J by 2 bases. DNA of the CDR3: TGTGCCAGCAGTTCCAGCGGGAGACCCTACAATGAGCAGTTCTTC. It specifies CASSSSGRPYNEQFF.

The chain links TRBV18 to TRBJ1-5; 8 nucleotides agree with TRBD1. Germline assignment: CDR1 KGHSH and CDR2 LQKENI. The CDR3 is 15 amino acids. The trim removed 3 bases at V and 5 bases at J, leaving 6 bases unmatched. CDR3 DNA sequence: TGTGCCAGCTCACCCGGGACAGGCCAGTATCAGCCCCAGCATTTT. Protein product: CASSPGTGQYQPQHF.

The chain has TRBV9 and TRBJ2-5, with D hard to call. Per germline, CDR1 SGDLS and CDR2 YYNGEE. V was shortened by 0 bases and J by 1 base, with 4 bases between the two germline ends. This CDR3 comprises 13 residues. The CDR3, as DNA: TGTGCCAGCAGCGTAGAGCTCCAAGAGACCCAGTACTTC. It encodes CASSVELQETQYF.

The chain uses TRBV29-1 and TRBJ2-1; D gene uncertain. This CDR3 has 15 amino acids. The V gene's germline CDR1 is SQVTM and CDR2 ANQGSEA. V was cut by 0 bases and J by 0 bases, with 9 bases left in between. The CDR3 is CSVEDRVSSYNEQFF. CDR3 DNA: TGCAGCGTTGAAGATCGGGTGAGCTCCTACAATGAGCAGTTCTTC.

This chain joins TRBV2 and TRBJ1-1; D is unresolved. V was pared by 9 bases and J by 5 bases, with 10 bases between. In germline, CDR1 is SNHLY, CDR2 FYNNEI. This CDR3 is built from 11 residues. The CDR3 spells CARDSRTEAFF. DNA of the CDR3: TGTGCCAGAGACTCGAGGACTGAAGCTTTCTTT.

This chain uses TRBV4-3 with TRBJ2-5, with 8 positions matching TRBD1. The trim removed 2 bases at V and 4 bases at J, leaving 6 bases unmatched. The V gene's germline CDR1 is LGHNA and CDR2 YSLEER. The CDR3 spans 15 residues. DNA for the CDR3: TGCGCCAGCAGCCAAATGGGGACAGGTCTAGAGACCCAGTACTTC. It codes for CASSQMGTGLETQYF.

The chain uses TRBV30 and TRBJ1-4; TRBD1 might be the D (5 bases). Germline CDR1 is GTSNPN and CDR2 is SVGIG (reference sequence). The CDR3 has 15 amino acids. V was trimmed by 3 bases and J by 6 bases, leaving 17 bases between them. The CDR3 DNA reads TGTGCCTGGAGGACGGGTTGGGGGGTAGATGAAAAACTGTTTTTT. Protein product: CAWRTGWGVDEKLFF.

The chain uses TRBV5-6 and TRBJ1-2; possible D gene TRBD1, 6 bases. CDR1 is SGHDT and CDR2 is YYEEEE in the germline V gene. V lost 1 base and J lost 4, with 14 bases in between. The CDR3 totals 15 residues. CDR3 in DNA: TGTGCCAGCAGCTTGTCTTTGGGGGCGGGCTATGGCTACACCTTC. Amino acids: CASSLSLGAGYGYTF.

V usage is TRBV28 and J usage is TRBJ2-2; TRBD1 is a possible D gene (5 bases). CDR1 is MDHEN and CDR2 is SYDVKM in the germline V gene. V was shortened by 6 bases and J by 7 bases, with 18 bases between the two germline ends. This CDR3 region has 15 residues. The CDR3 reads CASRTPQGRVGELFF. In DNA, the CDR3 is TGTGCCAGCAGGACACCCCAGGGTCGTGTCGGGGAGCTGTTTTTT.

The J gene is TRBJ2-5, the V gene TRBV2; weak D call: TRBD2 (6 bases). The V end lost 11 bases, the J end lost 5 bases, and 18 bases lay between the germline ends. CDR1 SNHLY and CDR2 FYNNEI come from the germline V gene. The CDR3 runs to 13 residues. In DNA form, the CDR3 reads TGTGCCTCCGCGGGCGGGGAGCGGGAGACCCAGTACTTC. Translating it yields CASAGGERETQYF. Full variable domain (remainder filled in from reference TRBV2 and TRBJ2-5): EPEVTQTPSHQVTQMGQEVILRCVPISNHLYFYWYRQILGQKVEFLVSFYNNEISEKSEIFDDQFSVERPDGSNFTLKIRSTKLEDSAMYFCASAGGERETQYFGPGTRLLVL.